In this sample, the clone carrying this T cell receptor beta chain turned up many times. Its cognate antigen is unknown. Template was genomic DNA; TCR beta CDR3 amplified in two multiplex PCR rounds. The first PCR round targeted every TRBV and TRBJ gene with specific primers. A single record per CDR3 protein comes from TCRdb applying MiXCR to the multiplex PCR reads. The table lists tens of thousands of distinct CDR3 sequences, more than 25% of them singletons. The CDR3 consists of 15 residues. CDR1 is SGHAT and CDR2 is FQNNGV in the germline V gene. The trim removed 3 bases at V and 5 bases at J, leaving 6 bases unmatched. This entry comes from a study of prognosis after radiotherapy for stage I lung cancer. Study background: Among the patients, 6 or 7 had squamous cell carcinoma and twelve had adenocarcinoma.

Findings and limits, study-wide: Divergent TRBV and TRBJ gene usage has reportedly been observed between patients with and without metastases. There was no determination made of whether the expanded TCR clones were tumor-specific.

CT and PET/CT showed node-negative disease in all patients, who had no prior chemotherapy, radiotherapy or other malignancies. This specimen was PBMCs, taken before or after stereotactic body radiation therapy (not recorded which). The rearrangement joins TRBV11-2 to TRBJ2-7, with 11 positions matching TRBD1. This TCR was sampled from a donor aged 50 or older with non-small cell lung cancer. CDR3: CASSLRWTGGHEQYF. The CDR3, as DNA: TGTGCCAGCAGCTTGCGTTGGACAGGGGGCCACGAGCAGTACTTC.